One sample yielded the 8 T cell receptor beta chains listed below, sequenced in a study of T cell changes during pregnancy in multiple sclerosis. Generated by immunoSEQ multiplex PCR, the TCRdb table keeps only in-frame clones and is missing some. The data hold around 100,000 clones, with roughly nine tenths observed a single time. The specimen was peripheral blood, collected in the second trimester of pregnancy. Every receptor here comes from a female donor with multiple sclerosis, enrolled in a pregnancy study.

V usage is TRBV18 and J usage is TRBJ2-7; TRBD2 agrees at 11 bases. Germline trimming cut 6 bases from V and 2 bases from J; bases unmatched to any gene: 15. The CDR3 covers 18 residues. The germline V gene encodes CDR1 KGHSH and CDR2 LQKENI. CDR3 coding DNA: TGTGCCAGCTCCCCAGTCGGCTCTAGCGGGGGGCTAACCTACGAGCAGTACTTC. Translated: CASSPVGSSGGLTYEQYF.

V is TRBV25-1 and J is TRBJ1-2, with a tentative D call TRBD1 (6 bases). This CDR3 is built from 14 residues. Trimming left V 2 bases short and J 3 bases short, with 10 bases between. Germline CDR1 and CDR2: MGHDK and SYGVNS. CDR3 DNA sequence: TGTGCCAGCAGTGAAGGGAACAGGGACTATGGCTACACCTTC. Translating gives CASSEGNRDYGYTF.

The V call is TRBV5-1, the J call TRBJ1-4, with 7 bases fitting TRBD1. Per the germline V gene, CDR1 is SGHRS and CDR2 is YFSETQ. V gave up 0 bases and J gave up 8 bases; unmatched junction bases: 4. This CDR3 has 14 residues. The CDR3, as DNA: TGCGCCAGCAGCTTGGGACAGGGTAACGAAAAACTGTTTTTT. Amino acid sequence: CASSLGQGNEKLFF. The whole variable domain, filled in from reference TRBV5-1 and TRBJ1-4, reads KAGVTQTPRYLIKTRGQQVTLSCSPISGHRSVSWYQQTPGQGLQFLFEYFSETQRNKGNFPGRFSGRQFSNSRSEMNVSTLELGDSALYLCASSLGQGNEKLFFGSGTQLSVL.

This chain links TRBV19 with TRBJ2-5; D unresolved. The CDR3 runs to 13 residues. In germline, CDR1 is LNHDA, CDR2 SQIVND (reference sequence). V dropped 5 bases and J dropped 2 bases, with 9 bases sitting between them. CDR3 in DNA: TGTGCCAGTAGTTCGCAGACTCAAGAGACCCAGTACTTC. Translation gives CASSSQTQETQYF.

V gene TRBV30 combines with J gene TRBJ1-4, with 7 bases matching TRBD1. CDR3 length equals 17 residues. With V trimmed by 2 bases and J by 0 bases, 9 bases remained unmatched. Looked up from germline, CDR1 is GTSNPN and CDR2 is SVGIG (reference sequence). The DNA for the CDR3 is TGTGCCTGGAGTAAACCAGGGGGTACGGCAACTAATGAAAAACTGTTTTTT. Its translation: CAWSKPGGTATNEKLFF.

V is TRBV6-4 and J is TRBJ2-2; D is unclear. There are 13 residues in the CDR3. Trimming pared 3 bases from V and 6 bases from J, leaving 8 bases between. Germline V gene lookup returns CDR1 MRHNA and CDR2 SNTAGT. This CDR3 is CASSESFPGELFF. CDR3 sequence (DNA): TGTGCCAGCAGTGAATCCTTTCCCGGGGAGCTGTTTTTT.

The gene calls are TRBV19 and TRBJ2-1; 9 positions agree with TRBD2. The V and J ends lost 6 bases and 4 bases, in that order; junction bases with no gene match: 7. Germline CDR1 and CDR2: LNHDA and SQIVND (reference sequence). The CDR3 contains 15 residues. The CDR3 sequence: CASSLTTSGYNEQFF. CDR3 DNA: TGTGCCAGTAGCTTAACGACTAGCGGTTACAATGAGCAGTTCTTC.

V is TRBV18 and J is TRBJ1-1; D gene ambiguous. Trimming removed 3 bases at V and 0 bases at J, with 5 bases between. The germline V gene encodes CDR1 KGHSH and CDR2 LQKENI. This CDR3 has 13 amino acids. CDR3 nucleotide sequence: TGTGCCAGCTCACCCCAATTGAACACTGAAGCTTTCTTT. Translating it yields CASSPQLNTEAFF.